The entry that follows covers one TCR beta chain sequence. What it binds is not known. Sequenced by immunoSEQ multiplex PCR; TCRdb stores in-frame clones only, minus some. This table has about 37,000 clones, 65% to 75% appearing once. Upon completion of about eleven days in culture, CD4+ T cells were isolated. These data are taken from a study of vaccination effects on CD4 cells after COVID-19. V was pared by 4 bases and J by 7 bases, with 8 bases of the junction left unmatched. Germline loops: CDR1 SGDLS, CDR2 YYNGEE. The CDR3 is 13 amino acids. V usage is TRBV9 and J usage is TRBJ2-7; 7 bases are a match to TRBD2. The sample consisted of CD4+ T cells from PBMCs cultured without peptide, taken before COVID-19 vaccination. The origin of this receptor is a human donor who received a COVID-19 vaccine. In DNA, the CDR3 is TGTGCCAGCAGCCCAAGAATGGGGGGGGAGCAGTACTTC. Protein product: CASSPRMGGEQYF.